Below are 5 T cell receptor beta chains sequenced from a single sample in a study of shared clonotypes between healthy human individuals. Using immunoSEQ multiplex PCR, the repertoire was profiled, and TCRdb retains in-frame clones only, with some absent. The profile shows more than 400,000 clones, roughly 80% of them singletons. Specimen: PBMCs. The receptor source for this set is a woman aged 40 to 55 in good health. Some clones in this sample may be carry-over from other donors' samples.

This chain joins TRBV5-4 and TRBJ1-2, with D uncertain. The germline V and J ends were trimmed by 4 bases and 0 bases, with 10 bases remaining between them. CDR3 length: 14 residues. The germline V gene encodes CDR1 SGHNT and CDR2 YYREEE (reference sequence). CDR3 in DNA: TGTGCCAGCAGCCCGGGTGGGCCTAACTATGGCTACACCTTC. Residues: CASSPGGPNYGYTF.

This rearrangement joins TRBV14 to TRBJ1-1; D remains ambiguous. The V gene lost 5 bases and the J gene lost 0 bases, with 7 bases spanning the gap. The germline CDR1 and CDR2 sequences are SGHDN and FVKESK. The CDR3 covers 13 residues. The CDR3 protein is CASSVGLNTEAFF. CDR3 bases: TGTGCCAGCAGCGTCGGCTTGAACACTGAAGCTTTCTTT.

This clone was observed a single time. V is TRBV6-1 and J is TRBJ2-1, with TRBD1 matching 10 bases. J was trimmed by 3 bases and V by 3 bases; bases with no gene match: 2. Germline V gives CDR1 MNHNS, CDR2 SASEGT. The CDR3 has 15 amino acids. CDR3: CASSDRDRGYNEQFF. The CDR3 DNA reads as TGTGCCAGCAGTGACCGGGACAGGGGCTACAATGAGCAGTTCTTC.

The chain uses TRBV6-1 and TRBJ1-2, with 8 bases lining up with TRBD1. The CDR3 consists of 15 residues. Germline V CDR1 and CDR2: MNHNS, SASEGT. J lost 6 bases, V lost 6 bases, and 12 bases had no gene match. The CDR3 coding sequence is TGTGCCAGCAGACTAACGCAGGGGGCAACCGATGGCTACACCTTC. Its translation: CASRLTQGATDGYTF.

As to this clone: A far larger clone is one base from this, pointing to a likely read error. The CDR3 does not end in the conserved phenylalanine or tryptophan, so this is likely a read error. DNA of the CDR3: TGTGCCAGCAGTTACCCCCCGACAGGGGCTAGCTACGAGCAGTACTAC. Protein sequence: CASSYPPTGASYEQYY. The chain uses TRBV6-6 and TRBJ2-7; 8 bases are a match to TRBD1. With 2 bases clipped from V and 3 bases from J, the junction kept 9 bases outside the gene matches. Looked up from germline, CDR1 is MNHNY and CDR2 is SVGAGI (reference sequence). The CDR3 length is 16 residues.